These T cell receptor beta chains were read from a single sample in a study of blood T cell repertoires in COVID-19. Assay: immunoSEQ multiplex PCR; the TCRdb copy retains only in-frame clones and omits some. Among around 140,000 clones listed, roughly 88% were seen once. Material: peripheral blood. These TCRs come from a man in his fifties with acute or convalescent COVID-19. The CDR3 runs from the conserved cysteine through the conserved F or W. The D gene is left open where the match is weak. Where a row states a size, it is once, few, many or the class of an expanded clone; other rows omit it.

J | size | D | V | DNA | CDR3
TRBJ1-1 | . | . | TRBV30 | TGTGCCTGGAGTGGAATGGGCAAAGCTTTCTTT | CAWSGMGKAFF
TRBJ2-7 | . | TRBD2 | TRBV20-1 | TGCAGTGCTAGTTGGCCTAGCGGGGCCTACGAGCAGTACTTC | CSASWPSGAYEQYF
TRBJ1-5 | . | . | TRBV7-9 | TGTGCCAGCAGCTTAGGTCTAAATCAGCCCCAGCATTTT | CASSLGLNQPQHF
TRBJ2-7 | few | TRBD1 | TRBV6-6 | TGTGCCAGCGAGCCAGGGACAGGGTTTAACGAGCAGTACTTC | CASEPGTGFNEQYF
TRBJ1-1 | . | . | TRBV4-1 | TGCGCCAGCAGCCAAGATTCGGTCCGGGACTTTGTCACGACTGAAGCTTTCTTT | CASSQDSVRDFVTTEAFF
TRBJ1-1 | many | . | TRBV19 | TGTGCCAGTAGTACCATCCAGGCCCCAATGAACACTGAAGCTTTCTTT | CASSTIQAPMNTEAFF
TRBJ2-7 | . | . | TRBV7-9 | TGTGCCAGCAGTCTCGGGTCAGAAAGCTCCCACTTC | CASSLGSESSHF
TRBJ2-1 | . | TRBD1 | TRBV9 | TGTGCCAGCAGCGTAGCTGCAGGGGGCTACCAGCAGTTCTTC | CASSVAAGGYQQFF
TRBJ2-3 | . | TRBD2 | TRBV3-1/TRBV3-2 | TGTGCCAGCAGCCAATACGGGGGGAGAACTAGCACAGATACGCAGTATTTT | CASSQYGGRTSTDTQYF
TRBJ2-2 | . | . | TRBV4-2 | TGTGCCAGCAGTCCTATCACCGGGGAGCTGTTTTTT | CASSPITGELFF
TRBJ2-1 | . | TRBD1 | TRBV28 | TGTGCCAGCATCTCGGGACAGGGGCGTCTGTTGTTCTTC | CASISGQGRLLFF
TRBJ1-3 | . | . | TRBV30 | TGTGCCTGGAGTGTACGAGGAGGGATTGGCACCATATATTTT | CAWSVRGGIGTIYF
TRBJ2-3 | few | TRBD2 | TRBV7-2 | TGTGCCAGCAGCACCATGACTAGCGCCCCCCCGGTACCAGATACGCAGTATTTT | CASSTMTSAPPVPDTQYF
TRBJ2-5 | . | TRBD2 | TRBV9 | TGTGCCAGCAGCGTAGAGACTAGCGGGGGGGTGGAGACCCAGTACTTC | CASSVETSGGVETQYF
TRBJ2-2 | . | . | TRBV5-1 | TGCGCCAGCAGCCCGATGACTAGTATCGACACCGGGGAGCTGTTTTTT | CASSPMTSIDTGELFF
TRBJ1-2 | . | . | TRBV19 | TGTGCCAGTAGCTTAGACGGCCTCGGGGGCTACACCTTC | CASSLDGLGGYTF
TRBJ1-2 | . | . | TRBV7-2 | TGTGCCAGCAGCTTCGGGGGAGACTATGGCTACACCTTC | CASSFGGDYGYTF
TRBJ1-6 | . | . | TRBV9 | TGTGCCAGCAGCGTAGGCCTCGATAGATCCTATAATTCACCCCTCCACTTT | CASSVGLDRSYNSPLHF
TRBJ2-1 | . | . | TRBV5-1 | TGCGCCAGCAGCTTGGGCGGGGCCTCCTACAATGAGCAGTTCTTC | CASSLGGASYNEQFF
TRBJ1-1 | . | . | TRBV15 | TGTGCCACCACAAGGAACGCGGGGACGAACACTGAAGCTTTCTTT | CATTRNAGTNTEAFF
TRBJ1-1 | . | . | TRBV28 | TGTGCCAGCAGCCCAGGGTCCCCTGAAGCTTTCTTT | CASSPGSPEAFF
TRBJ2-2 | . | . | TRBV5-6 | TGTGCCAGCAGCTTGGGACGAACAGGGATTTCGAACACCGGGGAGCTGTTTTTT | CASSLGRTGISNTGELFF
TRBJ1-4 | . | TRBD1 | TRBV5-4 | TGTGCCAGCAGCTCGTTCCGGGACAGGGGGAGGAATGAAAAACTGTTTTTT | CASSSFRDRGRNEKLFF
TRBJ1-2 | once | TRBD1 | TRBV12-5 | TGTGCTAGTGGTTTCCATACCGACAGGGGGTCGGGCTACACCTTC | CASGFHTDRGSGYTF
TRBJ1-3 | few | . | TRBV19 | TGTGCCAGTACCCCGACAGACAGAAACACCATATATTTT | CASTPTDRNTIYF
TRBJ2-1 | . | TRBD1 | TRBV7-3 | TGTGCCAGCAGCTTACAGGGGGCGAGGAATGAGCAGTTCTTC | CASSLQGARNEQFF
TRBJ2-1 | . | TRBD2 | TRBV4-2 | TGTGCCAGCAGCTGGGGACTAGCGGGAGGAGAGCAGTTCTTC | CASSWGLAGGEQFF
TRBJ1-2 | . | TRBD1 | TRBV7-2 | TGTGCCAGCAGCAAACACCGGACAGGGGAGGCCTATGGCTACACCTTC | CASSKHRTGEAYGYTF
TRBJ2-7 | . | . | TRBV18 | TGTGCCAGCTCACCCGAGGGAAAGGGCTACGAGCAGTACTTC | CASSPEGKGYEQYF
TRBJ2-7 | . | TRBD2 | TRBV20-1 | TGCAGTGCTAGTTTCCGGGGGAGGGCCGTCGACGAGCAGTACTTC | CSASFRGRAVDEQYF
TRBJ2-7 | . | . | TRBV10-2 | TGCGCCAGCAGTGACCGGAGAGGTTACGAGCAGTACTTC | CASSDRRGYEQYF
TRBJ1-5 | . | TRBD1 | TRBV28 | TGTGCCAGCAGTTGGACCCGGACAGGTAATCAGCCCCAGCATTTT | CASSWTRTGNQPQHF
TRBJ1-2 | . | . | TRBV7-2 | TGTGCCAGCAGCCCTGGGGTCGGGGACTATGGCTACACCTTC | CASSPGVGDYGYTF
TRBJ1-1 | . | . | TRBV29-1 | TGCAGCGTCAGGGCCCACACTGAAGCTTTCTTT | CSVRAHTEAFF
TRBJ2-7 | . | . | TRBV11-2 | TGTGCCAGCAGCTTAACATCTCCCTACGAGCAGTACTTC | CASSLTSPYEQYF
TRBJ2-2 | . | TRBD1 | TRBV6-2/TRBV6-3 | TGTGCCAGCAGCACTGGACAGGGGGACACCGGGGAGCTGTTTTTT | CASSTGQGDTGELFF
TRBJ1-1 | once | TRBD1 | TRBV5-4 | TGTGCCAGCAGACCCGGGACAGCTATGAACACTGAAGCTTTCTTT | CASRPGTAMNTEAFF
TRBJ1-2 | . | TRBD1 | TRBV6-5 | TGTGCCAGCAGGCGGACAGGGGGCGACGGGTATGGCTACACCTTC | CASRRTGGDGYGYTF
TRBJ2-5 | . | . | TRBV27 | TGTGCCAGCAGTTTATCGCGACTTTCCGCCGAGACCCAGTACTTC | CASSLSRLSAETQYF
TRBJ1-2 | once | TRBD1 | TRBV30 | TGTGCCTGGAGTACAGGGGGCGACTATGGCTACACCTTC | CAWSTGGDYGYTF
TRBJ1-1 | . | TRBD1 | TRBV27 | TGTGCCAGCGATTCGGGGGCAGGGGGAGAAGCTTTCTTT | CASDSGAGGEAFF
TRBJ2-1 | . | TRBD2 | TRBV19 | TGTGCCAGTAGTAGTAGACTAGCGGGGGGCCCCTACAATGAGCAGTTCTTC | CASSSRLAGGPYNEQFF
TRBJ2-6 | . | TRBD2 | TRBV2 | TGTGCCAGCAGTGATCGGACTAGTGCCAGCTCTGGGGCCAACGTCCTGACTTTC | CASSDRTSASSGANVLTF
TRBJ1-2 | . | TRBD1 | TRBV27 | TGTGCCAGCAGTTTCGATGGACAGGCCTTTCATGGCTACACCTTC | CASSFDGQAFHGYTF
TRBJ2-7 | . | . | TRBV28 | TGTGCCAGCAGTTCCCCTGGGGAGTCCCCCTACGAGCAGTACTTC | CASSSPGESPYEQYF
TRBJ2-2 | . | . | TRBV11-2 | TGTGCCAGCAGCCGACACTCCAGGGAGAACACCGGGGAGCTGTTTTTT | CASSRHSRENTGELFF
TRBJ2-6 | once | . | TRBV18 | TGTGCCAGCTCACCAAGAGACAGCTTCTCTGGGGCCAACGTCCTGACTTTC | CASSPRDSFSGANVLTF
TRBJ2-2 | . | . | TRBV4-1 | TGCGCCAGCAGCTCCCCGACTGGTAACACCGGGGAGCTGTTTTTT | CASSSPTGNTGELFF
TRBJ2-3 | once | . | TRBV24-1 | TGTGCCACCAGTGATTCGTATCGCACAGATACGCAGTATTTT | CATSDSYRTDTQYF
TRBJ1-1 | few | . | TRBV2 | TGTGCCAGCAGTGAAGCGCTTCCGGTTGGTGCTTTCTTT | CASSEALPVGAFF
TRBJ1-1 | . | . | TRBV9 | TGTGCCAGCAGCGTAGGGCCCATGAACACTGAAGCTTTCTTT | CASSVGPMNTEAFF
TRBJ1-1 | . | TRBD1 | TRBV5-4 | TGTGCCAGCAGATACAGGGGAGGCACTGAAGCTTTCTTT | CASRYRGGTEAFF
TRBJ2-1 | . | TRBD2 | TRBV5-1 | TGCGCCAGCAGCTTGGGCTGGACTAGCGGGAGGGGGAGTGAGCAGTTCTTC | CASSLGWTSGRGSEQFF